These T cell receptor beta chains were read from a single sample in a study of siplizumab effects on memory and regulatory T cells. Clones were sequenced by immunoSEQ multiplex PCR, and TCRdb holds only the in-frame ones, with some missing. There are tens of thousands of clones in the sample; over 70% occur only once, and about 1.5% lies in the top ten. Sequencing was done on a sample of Tregs sorted from blood. The source is a human donor in good health. The CDR3 runs from the conserved cysteine through the conserved F or W. D genes are given only for firm matches. Clone size, where shown, is once, few, many, or a class for clones that have expanded.

D: TRBD2; size: .; length: 17; V: TRBV7-9; J: TRBJ2-3; CDR3: CASSLALAGRLRDTQYF; DNA: TGTGCCAGCAGCTTAGCCCTAGCGGGACGCCTTCGGGATACGCAGTATTTT
D: .; size: .; length: 13; V: TRBV12-5; J: TRBJ1-2; CDR3: CASGFGANYGYTF; DNA: TGTGCTAGTGGTTTTGGGGCTAACTATGGCTACACCTTC
D: TRBD1; size: .; length: 15; V: TRBV7-6; J: TRBJ2-7; CDR3: CASSPWTGDSYEQYF; DNA: TGTGCCAGCAGCCCCTGGACAGGGGACTCCTACGAGCAGTACTTC
D: .; size: .; length: 16; V: TRBV7-3; J: TRBJ2-7; CDR3: CASSLTRAGSFHEQYF; DNA: TGTGCCAGCAGCTTAACTCGGGCAGGGAGCTTCCACGAGCAGTACTTC
D: TRBD1; size: .; length: 15; V: TRBV13; J: TRBJ2-5; CDR3: CASSKRQGSQETQYF; DNA: TGTGCCAGCAGCAAAAGACAGGGATCCCAAGAGACCCAGTACTTC
D: .; size: .; length: 14; V: TRBV19; J: TRBJ1-3; CDR3: CASRPGGPGNTIYF; DNA: TGTGCCAGTAGACCTGGAGGGCCCGGAAACACCATATATTTT
D: TRBD2; size: .; length: 15; V: TRBV11-3; J: TRBJ2-1; CDR3: CASSPRLAGAYEQFF; DNA: TGTGCCAGCAGCCCTAGACTAGCGGGAGCCTATGAGCAGTTCTTC
D: .; size: .; length: 15; V: TRBV19; J: TRBJ1-2; CDR3: CASSSKRGYNYGYTF; DNA: TGTGCCAGTAGTAGCAAAAGGGGGTACAACTATGGCTACACCTTC
D: .; size: once; length: 13; V: TRBV2; J: TRBJ2-7; CDR3: CASSRAESHEQYF; DNA: TGTGCCAGCAGTCGGGCCGAGAGCCACGAGCAGTACTTC
D: .; size: .; length: 14; V: TRBV9; J: TRBJ2-4; CDR3: CASSVADPKNIQYF; DNA: TGTGCCAGCAGCGTAGCGGATCCCAAAAACATTCAGTACTTC
D: .; size: .; length: 13; V: TRBV27; J: TRBJ2-7; CDR3: CASSLRGKPEQYF; DNA: TGTGCCAGCAGTTTGCGAGGAAAGCCCGAGCAGTACTTC
D: .; size: .; length: 14; V: TRBV7-2; J: TRBJ2-1; CDR3: CASSGGTTGNEQFF; DNA: TGTGCCAGCAGCGGCGGGACCACAGGCAATGAGCAGTTCTTC
D: .; size: .; length: 13; V: TRBV19; J: TRBJ2-2; CDR3: CASSIVGTGELFF; DNA: TGTGCCAGTAGTATTGTGGGAACCGGGGAGCTGTTTTTT
D: .; size: .; length: 15; V: TRBV11-3; J: TRBJ2-1; CDR3: CASSQEPLIYNEQFF; DNA: TGTGCCAGCAGCCAAGAGCCTCTTATCTACAATGAGCAGTTCTTC
D: TRBD1; size: .; length: 13; V: TRBV28; J: TRBJ2-1; CDR3: CASRQGAFNEQFF; DNA: TGTGCCAGCAGACAGGGGGCTTTCAATGAGCAGTTCTTC
D: .; size: .; length: 15; V: TRBV27; J: TRBJ2-3; CDR3: CASSPLGRFTDTQYF; DNA: TGTGCCAGCAGTCCGCTAGGGAGGTTCACAGATACGCAGTATTTT
D: .; size: .; length: 15; V: TRBV5-6; J: TRBJ1-6; CDR3: CASKGSSSYNSPLHF; DNA: TGTGCCAGCAAGGGCAGCAGCTCCTATAATTCACCCCTCCACTTT
D: TRBD2; size: .; length: 17; V: TRBV7-2; J: TRBJ2-1; CDR3: CASSLLGGRAPYNEQFF; DNA: TGTGCCAGCAGCTTATTAGGCGGGAGGGCCCCCTACAATGAGCAGTTCTTC
D: .; size: .; length: 14; V: TRBV25-1; J: TRBJ2-1; CDR3: CASSEAGVTNEQFF; DNA: TGTGCCAGCAGTGAGGCAGGGGTTACTAATGAGCAGTTCTTC
D: .; size: few; length: 15; V: TRBV9; J: TRBJ1-4; CDR3: CASSVAAGRGEKLFF; DNA: TGTGCCAGCAGCGTAGCGGCCGGAAGGGGAGAAAAACTGTTTTTT
D: .; size: .; length: 13; V: TRBV27; J: TRBJ1-5; CDR3: CASSFSSNQPQHF; DNA: TGTGCCAGCAGTTTTTCTAGCAATCAGCCCCAGCATTTT
D: TRBD2; size: few; length: 14; V: TRBV7-7; J: TRBJ2-1; CDR3: CASSPGLADNEQFF; DNA: TGTGCTAGCAGCCCGGGACTAGCGGACAATGAGCAGTTCTTC
D: .; size: .; length: 15; V: TRBV7-8; J: TRBJ1-5; CDR3: CASSALGVWGQPQHF; DNA: TGTGCCAGCAGTGCCTTGGGGGTATGGGGTCAGCCCCAGCATTTT
D: .; size: .; length: 13; V: TRBV7-9; J: TRBJ2-3; CDR3: CASRPPGADTQYF; DNA: TGTGCCAGCAGGCCGCCGGGCGCAGATACGCAGTATTTT
D: TRBD1; size: .; length: 14; V: TRBV28; J: TRBJ1-5; CDR3: CASIPTGPNQPQHF; DNA: TGTGCCAGCATCCCGACAGGGCCGAATCAGCCCCAGCATTTT
D: TRBD2; size: .; length: 17; V: TRBV27; J: TRBJ2-3; CDR3: CASSLRAGGVSTDTQYF; DNA: TGTGCCAGCAGTTTACGAGCGGGAGGGGTTAGCACAGATACGCAGTATTTT
D: TRBD1; size: .; length: 18; V: TRBV5-1; J: TRBJ1-2; CDR3: CASSLLAWVGQANYGYTF; DNA: TGCGCCAGCAGCTTGTTGGCTTGGGTAGGACAGGCGAACTATGGCTACACCTTC
D: .; size: .; length: 15; V: TRBV18; J: TRBJ2-7; CDR3: CASSRASQGPYEQYF; DNA: TGTGCCAGCTCACGCGCCTCCCAGGGCCCCTACGAGCAGTACTTC
D: TRBD1; size: .; length: 17; V: TRBV2; J: TRBJ2-1; CDR3: CASRGRLRDRAYNEQFF; DNA: TGTGCCAGCAGGGGCCGTCTCCGGGACAGGGCCTACAATGAGCAGTTCTTC
D: TRBD1; size: few; length: 14; V: TRBV4-1; J: TRBJ2-5; CDR3: CASRGTGFGETQYF; DNA: TGCGCCAGCAGGGGGACAGGGTTCGGGGAGACCCAGTACTTC
D: .; size: few; length: 13; V: TRBV11-3; J: TRBJ1-2; CDR3: CASSLQGMYGYTF; DNA: TGTGCCAGCAGTCTCCAGGGGATGTATGGCTACACCTTC
D: TRBD1; size: .; length: 14; V: TRBV10-2; J: TRBJ1-4; CDR3: CASSDWTGVEKLFF; DNA: TGCGCCAGCAGTGATTGGACAGGGGTTGAAAAACTGTTTTTT
D: TRBD2; size: .; length: 14; V: TRBV10-3; J: TRBJ2-2; CDR3: CASRTAGDTGELFF; DNA: TGTGCCTCGAGGACGGCGGGGGACACCGGGGAGCTGTTTTTT
D: TRBD1; size: .; length: 16; V: TRBV18; J: TRBJ1-1; CDR3: CASSPRRQGRNTEAFF; DNA: TGTGCCAGCTCACCACGGCGACAGGGTCGGAACACTGAAGCTTTCTTT
D: .; size: .; length: 12; V: TRBV6-1; J: TRBJ1-3; CDR3: CAGRTGGNTIYF; DNA: TGTGCCGGCAGGACGGGAGGAAACACCATATATTTT
D: TRBD2; size: .; length: 17; V: TRBV11-3; J: TRBJ2-1; CDR3: CASSLRLAGASDNEQFF; DNA: TGTGCCAGCAGTTTAAGGCTAGCGGGAGCGTCGGACAATGAGCAGTTCTTC
D: TRBD2; size: .; length: 15; V: TRBV5-1; J: TRBJ2-7; CDR3: CASSLEGGRAYEQYF; DNA: TGCGCCAGCAGCTTGGAGGGCGGGAGGGCATACGAGCAGTACTTC
D: TRBD1; size: .; length: 16; V: TRBV19; J: TRBJ2-7; CDR3: CASSSHYPGQGYEQYF; DNA: TGTGCCAGTAGTTCCCACTACCCGGGACAGGGCTACGAGCAGTACTTC
D: .; size: .; length: 14; V: TRBV6-1; J: TRBJ2-7; CDR3: CASSEDGFPYEQYF; DNA: TGTGCCAGCAGTGAAGATGGGTTTCCCTACGAGCAGTACTTC
D: .; size: few; length: 13; V: TRBV19; J: TRBJ2-1; CDR3: CASTQMAGNEQFF; DNA: TGTGCCAGTACCCAGATGGCAGGCAATGAGCAGTTCTTC
D: .; size: few; length: 13; V: TRBV18; J: TRBJ2-7; CDR3: CASSPRVTYEQYF; DNA: TGTGCCAGCTCACCCCGGGTTACCTACGAGCAGTACTTC
D: .; size: .; length: 15; V: TRBV2; J: TRBJ1-2; CDR3: CASRQGREANYGYTF; DNA: TGTGCCAGCCGCCAGGGCAGGGAAGCTAACTATGGCTACACCTTC
D: .; size: .; length: 14; V: TRBV7-2; J: TRBJ2-1; CDR3: CASSLDSIYNEQFF; DNA: TGTGCCAGCAGCTTAGACAGTATCTACAATGAGCAGTTCTTC
D: .; size: .; length: 15; V: TRBV30; J: TRBJ1-5; CDR3: CAWSRTAYSNQPQHF; DNA: TGTGCCTGGAGTAGGACGGCCTATAGCAATCAGCCCCAGCATTTT
D: .; size: .; length: 16; V: TRBV6-1; J: TRBJ2-1; CDR3: CASSEVGQLPYNEQFF; DNA: TGTGCCAGCAGTGAAGTAGGGCAGCTACCCTACAATGAGCAGTTCTTC
D: .; size: .; length: 16; V: TRBV19; J: TRBJ1-5; CDR3: CASSDPFGVRNQPQHF; DNA: TGTGCCAGTAGTGACCCTTTCGGGGTGCGGAATCAGCCCCAGCATTTT
D: .; size: once; length: 14; V: TRBV5-6; J: TRBJ2-7; CDR3: CASSRRRSIYEQYF; DNA: TGTGCCAGCAGCCGACGGCGCAGTATCTACGAGCAGTACTTC
D: .; size: .; length: 15; V: TRBV28; J: TRBJ1-5; CDR3: CASNPIRDSNQPQHF; DNA: TGTGCCAGCAACCCGATCCGGGACAGCAATCAGCCCCAGCATTTT
D: .; size: .; length: 14; V: TRBV6-6; J: TRBJ2-3; CDR3: CASRAKRITDTQYF; DNA: TGTGCCTCAAGGGCAAAAAGGATCACAGATACGCAGTATTTT
D: .; size: .; length: 14; V: TRBV7-2; J: TRBJ1-6; CDR3: CASSRHSNNSPLHF; DNA: TGTGCCAGCAGCAGGCACAGCAATAATTCACCCCTCCACTTT